The 5 T cell receptor beta chains listed next were all sequenced from one sample in a study of blood T cell repertoires in COVID-19. The assay was immunoSEQ multiplex PCR, and TCRdb's table has in-frame clones only and misses some. The table lists 370,000 or so clones, approximately 77% of them singletons. The sequenced sample was peripheral blood. These receptors all stem from a human donor with acute or convalescent COVID-19. The donor label of this sample is uncertain.

This clone was recorded once. The chain is built from TRBV6-1 and TRBJ2-7, with a possible D match to TRBD2 (5 bases). This CDR3 comprises 14 residues. CDR1 MNHNS and CDR2 SASEGT come from the germline V gene. V dropped 2 bases and J dropped 3 bases, with 11 bases sitting between them. The CDR3 region has the DNA TGTGCCAGCAGTGAACCCTCAGAGGGCTACGAGCAGTACTTC. Its translation is CASSEPSEGYEQYF.

This chain uses TRBV5-6 with TRBJ2-1, with D uncertain. CDR1 and CDR2 from the germline V gene are SGHDT and YYEEEE. The CDR3 spans 12 residues. Trimming pared 6 bases from V and 7 bases from J, leaving 11 bases between. The CDR3 region has the DNA TGTGCCAGCAACTCCGACTGGAATGAGCAGTTCTTC. Translating gives CASNSDWNEQFF.

The V gene is TRBV10-2, the J gene TRBJ1-6, with no clear D. The germline V and J ends were trimmed by 5 bases and 5 bases, with 4 bases remaining between them. CDR3 length: 12 residues. Germline values: CDR1 WSHSY, CDR2 SAAADI. CDR3 loop: CASSFNNSPLHF. The CDR3 DNA is TGCGCCAGCAGTTTTAATAATTCACCCCTCCACTTT.

This chain joins TRBV30 and TRBJ1-1; D gene uncertain. The CDR3 extends over 12 amino acids. Germline lookup yields CDR1 GTSNPN and CDR2 SVGIG (reference sequence). The V end lost 4 bases, the J end lost 1 base, and 7 bases lay between the germline ends. The CDR3, as DNA: TGTGCCTGGAAAAGAGCGAACACTGAAGCTTTCTTT. Its translation is CAWKRANTEAFF.

This chain connects TRBV7-8 to TRBJ1-1; D is undetermined. Germline CDR1 reads SGHVS; CDR2 reads FQNEAQ. This CDR3 comprises 16 residues. With 5 bases removed from V and 0 bases from J, the gap between germline ends came to 16 bases. CDR3 in DNA: TGTGCCAGCAGCCCCCGCGGAGGGAGCGTGAACACTGAAGCTTTCTTT. Protein sequence: CASSPRGGSVNTEAFF.